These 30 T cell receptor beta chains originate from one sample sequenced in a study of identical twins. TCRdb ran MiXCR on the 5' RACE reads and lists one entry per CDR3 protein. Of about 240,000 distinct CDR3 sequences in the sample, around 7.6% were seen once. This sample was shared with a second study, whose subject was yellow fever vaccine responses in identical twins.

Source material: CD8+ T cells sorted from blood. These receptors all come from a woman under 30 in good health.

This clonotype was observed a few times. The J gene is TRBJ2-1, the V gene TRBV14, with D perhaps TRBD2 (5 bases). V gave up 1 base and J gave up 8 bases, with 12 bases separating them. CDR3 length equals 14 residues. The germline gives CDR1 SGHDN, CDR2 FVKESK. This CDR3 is CASSQVDWRDEQFF. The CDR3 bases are TGTGCCAGCAGCCAAGTGGATTGGCGGGATGAGCAGTTCTTC.

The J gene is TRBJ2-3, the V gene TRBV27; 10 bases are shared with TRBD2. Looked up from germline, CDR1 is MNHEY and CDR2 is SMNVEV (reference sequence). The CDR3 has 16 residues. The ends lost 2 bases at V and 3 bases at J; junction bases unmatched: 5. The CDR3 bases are TGTGCCAGCAGTTTACTAGCGGGAGACCCAACAGATACGCAGTATTTT. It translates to CASSLLAGDPTDTQYF.

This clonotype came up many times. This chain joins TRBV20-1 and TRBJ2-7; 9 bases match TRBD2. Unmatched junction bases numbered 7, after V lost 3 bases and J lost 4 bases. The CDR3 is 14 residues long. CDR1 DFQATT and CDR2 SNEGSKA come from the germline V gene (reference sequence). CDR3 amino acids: CSASAGGLEYEQYV. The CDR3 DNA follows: TGCAGTGCTAGTGCGGGGGGGCTGGAATACGAGCAGTACGTC.

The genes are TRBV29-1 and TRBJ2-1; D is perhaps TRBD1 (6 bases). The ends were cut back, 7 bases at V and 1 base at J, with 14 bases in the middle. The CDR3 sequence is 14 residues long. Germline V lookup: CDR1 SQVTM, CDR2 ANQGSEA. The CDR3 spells CSGYRVGSYNEQFF. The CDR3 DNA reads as TGCAGCGGATACAGGGTGGGGTCCTACAATGAGCAGTTCTTC.

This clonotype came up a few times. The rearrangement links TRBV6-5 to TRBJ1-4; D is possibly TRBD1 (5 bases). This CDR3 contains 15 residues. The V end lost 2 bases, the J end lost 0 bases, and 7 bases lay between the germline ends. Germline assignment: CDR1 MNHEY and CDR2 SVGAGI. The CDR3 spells CASSYEGATNEKLFF. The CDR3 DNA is TGTGCCAGCAGTTACGAAGGGGCAACTAATGAAAAACTGTTTTTT.

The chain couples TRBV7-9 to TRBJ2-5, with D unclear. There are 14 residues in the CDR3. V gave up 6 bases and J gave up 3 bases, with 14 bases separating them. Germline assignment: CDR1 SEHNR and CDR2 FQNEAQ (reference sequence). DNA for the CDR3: TGTGCCAGCAGTCCCCCGGGCCGCGAAGAGACCCAGTACTTC. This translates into CASSPPGREETQYF.

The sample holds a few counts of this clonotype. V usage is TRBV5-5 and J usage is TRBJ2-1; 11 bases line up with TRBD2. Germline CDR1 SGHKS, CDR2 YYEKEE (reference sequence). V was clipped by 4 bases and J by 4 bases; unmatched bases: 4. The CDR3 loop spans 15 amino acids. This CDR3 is CASSKTSGGYNEQFF. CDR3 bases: TGTGCCAGCAGCAAAACTAGCGGGGGTTACAATGAGCAGTTCTTC.

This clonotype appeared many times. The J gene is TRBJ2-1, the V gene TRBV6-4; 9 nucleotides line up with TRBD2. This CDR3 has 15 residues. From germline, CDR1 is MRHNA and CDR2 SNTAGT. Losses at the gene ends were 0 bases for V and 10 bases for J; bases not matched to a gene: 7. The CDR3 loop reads CASSDSGGGAGEQFF. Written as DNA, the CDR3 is TGTGCCAGCAGTGACTCGGGCGGGGGGGCTGGAGAGCAGTTCTTC.

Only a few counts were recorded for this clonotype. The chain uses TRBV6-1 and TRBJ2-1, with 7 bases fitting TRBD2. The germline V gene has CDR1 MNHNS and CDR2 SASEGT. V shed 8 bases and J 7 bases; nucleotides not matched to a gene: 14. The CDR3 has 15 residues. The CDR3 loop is CASGQRAGSGNEQFF. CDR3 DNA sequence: TGTGCCAGCGGCCAAAGAGCGGGAAGTGGGAATGAGCAGTTCTTC.

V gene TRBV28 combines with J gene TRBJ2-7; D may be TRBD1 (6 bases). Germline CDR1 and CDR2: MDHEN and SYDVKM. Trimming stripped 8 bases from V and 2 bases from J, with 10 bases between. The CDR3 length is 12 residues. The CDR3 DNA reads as TGTGCCAGCTCCAACAGGGCCTACGAGCAGTACGTC. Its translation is CASSNRAYEQYV.

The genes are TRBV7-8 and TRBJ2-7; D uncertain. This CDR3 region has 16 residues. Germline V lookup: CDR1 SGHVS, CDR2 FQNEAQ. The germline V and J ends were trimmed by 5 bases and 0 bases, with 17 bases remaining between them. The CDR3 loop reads CASSPILPGSSYEQYF. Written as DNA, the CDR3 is TGTGCCAGCAGCCCCATTTTGCCGGGTAGCTCCTACGAGCAGTACTTC.

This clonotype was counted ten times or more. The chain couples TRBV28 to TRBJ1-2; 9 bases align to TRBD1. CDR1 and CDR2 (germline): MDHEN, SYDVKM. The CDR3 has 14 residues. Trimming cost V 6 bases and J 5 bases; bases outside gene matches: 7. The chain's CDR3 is CASRMDRGGYGYTF. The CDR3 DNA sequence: TGTGCCAGCAGGATGGACAGGGGCGGATATGGCTACACCTTC.

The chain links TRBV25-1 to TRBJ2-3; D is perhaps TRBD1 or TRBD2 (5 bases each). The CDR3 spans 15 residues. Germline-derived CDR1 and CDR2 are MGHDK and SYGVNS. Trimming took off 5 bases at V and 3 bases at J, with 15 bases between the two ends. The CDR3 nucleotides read TGTGCCAGCAGTCCCGATTGGGGGAGAACAGATACGCAGTATTTT. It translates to CASSPDWGRTDTQYF.

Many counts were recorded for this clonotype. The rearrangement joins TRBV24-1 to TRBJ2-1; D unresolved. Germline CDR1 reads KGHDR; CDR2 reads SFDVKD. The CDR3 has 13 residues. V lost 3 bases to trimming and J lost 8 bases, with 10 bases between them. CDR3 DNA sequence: TGTGCCACCAGTGATGAAGGGATGGATGAGCAGTTCTTC. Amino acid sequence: CATSDEGMDEQFF.

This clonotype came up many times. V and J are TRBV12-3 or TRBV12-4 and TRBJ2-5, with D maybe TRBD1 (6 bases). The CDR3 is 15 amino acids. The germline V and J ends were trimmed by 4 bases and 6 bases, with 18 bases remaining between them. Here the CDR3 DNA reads TGTGCCAGCAGTTCCCTCCAGACAGGTCTAAAGACCCAGTACTTC. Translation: CASSSLQTGLKTQYF.

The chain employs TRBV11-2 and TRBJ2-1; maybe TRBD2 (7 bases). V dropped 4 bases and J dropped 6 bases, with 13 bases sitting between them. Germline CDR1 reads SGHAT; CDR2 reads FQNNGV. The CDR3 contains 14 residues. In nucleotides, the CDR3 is TGTGCCAGCAGCTCGCCGGGGGGCCTCAATGAGCAGTTCTTC. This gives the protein CASSSPGGLNEQFF.

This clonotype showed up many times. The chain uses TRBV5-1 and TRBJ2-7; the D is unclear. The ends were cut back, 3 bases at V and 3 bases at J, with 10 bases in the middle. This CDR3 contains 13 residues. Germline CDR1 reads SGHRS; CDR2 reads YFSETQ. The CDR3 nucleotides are TGCGCCAGCAGCTCCCTGAGTGGCTACGAGCAGTACTTC. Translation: CASSSLSGYEQYF.

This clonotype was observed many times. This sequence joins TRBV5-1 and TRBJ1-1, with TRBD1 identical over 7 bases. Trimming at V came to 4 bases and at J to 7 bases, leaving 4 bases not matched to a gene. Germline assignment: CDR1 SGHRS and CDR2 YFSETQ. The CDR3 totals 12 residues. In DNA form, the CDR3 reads TGCGCCAGCAGCATCAGGGGGTGTGAAGCTTTCTTT. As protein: CASSIRGCEAFF.

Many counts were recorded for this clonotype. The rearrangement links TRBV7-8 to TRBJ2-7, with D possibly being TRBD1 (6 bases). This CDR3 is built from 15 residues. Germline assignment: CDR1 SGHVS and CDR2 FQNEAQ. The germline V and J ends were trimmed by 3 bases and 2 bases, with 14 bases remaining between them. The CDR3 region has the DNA TGTGCCAGCAGCTTCGAGGACAGCCCAGCCTACGAGCAGTACGTC. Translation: CASSFEDSPAYEQYV.

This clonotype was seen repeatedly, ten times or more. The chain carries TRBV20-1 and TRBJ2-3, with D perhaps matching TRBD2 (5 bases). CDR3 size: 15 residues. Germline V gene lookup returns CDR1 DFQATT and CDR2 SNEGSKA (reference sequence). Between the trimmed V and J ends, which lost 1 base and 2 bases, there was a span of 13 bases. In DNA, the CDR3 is TGCAGTGCTAGAGGGGAGCATCTCAACACAGATACGCAGTATTTT. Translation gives CSARGEHLNTDTQYF.

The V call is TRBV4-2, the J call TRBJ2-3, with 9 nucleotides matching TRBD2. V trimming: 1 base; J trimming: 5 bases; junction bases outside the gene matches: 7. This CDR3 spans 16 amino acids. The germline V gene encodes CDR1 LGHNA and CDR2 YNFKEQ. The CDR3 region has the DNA TGTGCCAGCAGCCAAGGATATAGCGGGAGTGAAGATACGCAGTATTTT. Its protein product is CASSQGYSGSEDTQYF.

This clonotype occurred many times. The CDR3 coding sequence is TGTGCCAGCAGTTACTCGAGACAGGGTGGTACTGAAGCTTTCTTT. Protein product: CASSYSRQGGTEAFF. The V and J genes are TRBV6-5 and TRBJ1-1, with TRBD1 matching 7 bases. Germline loops: CDR1 MNHEY, CDR2 SVGAGI. The CDR3 contains 15 residues. The ends lost 0 bases at V and 5 bases at J; junction bases unmatched: 6.

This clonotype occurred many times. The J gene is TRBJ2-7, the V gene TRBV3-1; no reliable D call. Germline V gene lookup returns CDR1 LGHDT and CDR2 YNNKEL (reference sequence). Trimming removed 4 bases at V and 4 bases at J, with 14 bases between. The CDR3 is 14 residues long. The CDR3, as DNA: TGTGCCAGCAGCCCCCCGAATAGAAGATACGAGCAGTACTTC. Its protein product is CASSPPNRRYEQYF.

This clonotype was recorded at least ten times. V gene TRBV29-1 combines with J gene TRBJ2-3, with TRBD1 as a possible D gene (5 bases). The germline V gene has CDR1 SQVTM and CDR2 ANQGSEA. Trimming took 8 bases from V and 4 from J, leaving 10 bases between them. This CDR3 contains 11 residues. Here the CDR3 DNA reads TGCAGCTTCAGGGCGGCAGATACGCAGTATTTT. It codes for CSFRAADTQYF.

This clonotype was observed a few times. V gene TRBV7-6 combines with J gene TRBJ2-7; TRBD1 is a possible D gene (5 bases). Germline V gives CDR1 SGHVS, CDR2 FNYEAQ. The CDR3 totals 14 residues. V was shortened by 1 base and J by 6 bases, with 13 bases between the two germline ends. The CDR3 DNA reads TGTGCCAGCAGCTTAGGTTCAGGGTCAAGCGAGCAGTACTTC. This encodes CASSLGSGSSEQYF.

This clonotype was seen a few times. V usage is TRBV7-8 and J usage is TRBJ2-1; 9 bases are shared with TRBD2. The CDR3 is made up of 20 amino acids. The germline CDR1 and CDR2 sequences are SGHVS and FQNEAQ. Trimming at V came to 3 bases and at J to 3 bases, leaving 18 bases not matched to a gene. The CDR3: CASSFNPLAGGGFFYNEQFF. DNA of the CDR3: TGTGCCAGCAGCTTTAACCCTCTCGCGGGAGGGGGTTTTTTCTACAATGAGCAGTTCTTC.

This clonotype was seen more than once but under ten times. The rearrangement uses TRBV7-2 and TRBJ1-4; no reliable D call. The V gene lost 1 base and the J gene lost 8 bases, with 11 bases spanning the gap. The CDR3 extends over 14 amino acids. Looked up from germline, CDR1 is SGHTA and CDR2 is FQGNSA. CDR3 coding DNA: TGTGCCAGCAGCTTAGACCCTGGACGCGAAAAACTGTTTTTT. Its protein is CASSLDPGREKLFF.

The CDR3 here is CSARDDTPLHF. The CDR3, as DNA: TGCAGTGCTAGGGATGATACACCCCTCCACTTT. This chain links TRBV20-1 with TRBJ1-6; D is undetermined. Germline V CDR1 and CDR2: DFQATT, SNEGSKA (reference sequence). Trimming left V 3 bases short and J 11 bases short, with 8 bases between. The CDR3 consists of 11 residues.

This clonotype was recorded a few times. CDR3 nucleotide sequence: TGTGCCAGCAGTGGGGGGCCTATTGCTGGGAAAGATACGCAGTATTTT. Protein: CASSGGPIAGKDTQYF. The genes are TRBV2 and TRBJ2-3; D might be TRBD1 (6 bases). The CDR3 covers 16 residues. Germline V lookup: CDR1 SNHLY, CDR2 FYNNEI. With 4 bases removed from V and 5 bases from J, the gap between germline ends came to 19 bases.

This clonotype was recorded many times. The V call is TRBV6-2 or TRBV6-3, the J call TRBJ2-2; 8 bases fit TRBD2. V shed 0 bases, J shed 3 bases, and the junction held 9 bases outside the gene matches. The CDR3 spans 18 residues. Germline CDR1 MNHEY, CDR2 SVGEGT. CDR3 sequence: CASSYSLGLAIDTGELFF. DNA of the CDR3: TGTGCCAGCAGTTACTCCCTTGGACTAGCAATTGACACCGGGGAGCTGTTTTTT.